The 5 T cell receptor beta chains below all came from one sample that was sequenced in a study of cytomegalovirus exposure and HLA in healthy donors. The study ran its PCR with 60 Vbeta and 13 Jbeta primers. Here immunoSEQ multiplex PCR was the method, and the copy in TCRdb shows in-frame clones only, minus some. This sample has about 180,000 clones, with 77% found just once. The sample comprised PBMCs. The source is a woman in her sixties in good health and CMV-seropositive.

This chain connects TRBV5-6 to TRBJ1-1; a possible D gene is TRBD1 (6 bases). Trimming cost V 1 base and J 11 bases, with 18 bases left between them. The CDR3 sequence is 14 residues long. CDR1 and CDR2 from the germline V gene are SGHDT and YYEEEE. The CDR3 DNA follows: TGTGCCAGCAGCTTGATCAGGGGAACACTGAATGCTTTCTTT. This encodes CASSLIRGTLNAFF.

The chain combines TRBV30 with TRBJ1-4; D perhaps matches TRBD1 (6 bases). The germline CDR1 and CDR2 sequences are GTSNPN and SVGIG (reference sequence). The CDR3 consists of 14 residues. Between the trimmed V and J ends, which lost 3 bases and 8 bases, there was a span of 16 bases. CDR3 sequence reads: CAWSDRNDDEKLFF. CDR3 bases: TGTGCCTGGAGCGACAGGAACGATGACGAAAAACTGTTTTTT.

V and J are TRBV27 and TRBJ2-7, with TRBD1 matching over 8 bases. Losses at the gene ends were 7 bases for V and 6 bases for J; bases not matched to a gene: 14. This CDR3 region has 15 residues. CDR1 is MNHEY and CDR2 is SMNVEV in the germline V gene (reference sequence). DNA for the CDR3: TGTGCCAGCAAAAGAGTTGGGCAGGGGGCGGGCGAGCAGTACTTC. Amino acid sequence: CASKRVGQGAGEQYF.

The chain has TRBV6-5 and TRBJ1-3; D remains ambiguous. Trimming took 6 bases from V and 4 from J, leaving 16 bases between them. The CDR3 contains 15 residues. Germline CDR1 and CDR2: MNHEY and SVGAGI. The CDR3 DNA is TGTGCCAGCAGCCGAACCACACGGGGAGGAAACACCATATATTTT. Its translation is CASSRTTRGGNTIYF.

This chain uses TRBV5-1 with TRBJ2-2, with 8 bases fitting TRBD1. The CDR3 extends over 14 amino acids. After removal of 6 bases from V and 7 bases from J, the junction contained 8 bases not matched to a gene. The germline gives CDR1 SGHRS, CDR2 YFSETQ. As DNA, the CDR3 is TGCGCCAGCACACCCAGGGGGCTAGGCGGGGAGCTGTTTTTT. Protein sequence: CASTPRGLGGELFF.